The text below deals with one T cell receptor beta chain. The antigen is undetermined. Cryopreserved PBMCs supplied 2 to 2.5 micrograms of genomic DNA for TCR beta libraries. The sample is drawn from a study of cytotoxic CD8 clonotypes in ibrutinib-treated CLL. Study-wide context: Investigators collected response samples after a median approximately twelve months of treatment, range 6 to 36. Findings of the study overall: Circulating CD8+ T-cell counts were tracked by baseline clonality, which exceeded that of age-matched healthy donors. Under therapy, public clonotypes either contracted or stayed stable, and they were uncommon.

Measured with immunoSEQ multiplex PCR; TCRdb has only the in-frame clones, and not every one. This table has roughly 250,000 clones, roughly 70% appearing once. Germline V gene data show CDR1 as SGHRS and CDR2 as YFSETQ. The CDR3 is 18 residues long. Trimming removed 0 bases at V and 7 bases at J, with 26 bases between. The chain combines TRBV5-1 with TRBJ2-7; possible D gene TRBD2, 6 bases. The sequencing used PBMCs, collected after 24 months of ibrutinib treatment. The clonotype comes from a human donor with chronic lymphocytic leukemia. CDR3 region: CASSLDAVVVRNAGEQYF. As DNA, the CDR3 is TGCGCCAGCAGCTTGGATGCGGTCGTAGTCCGGAACGCGGGGGAGCAGTACTTC.